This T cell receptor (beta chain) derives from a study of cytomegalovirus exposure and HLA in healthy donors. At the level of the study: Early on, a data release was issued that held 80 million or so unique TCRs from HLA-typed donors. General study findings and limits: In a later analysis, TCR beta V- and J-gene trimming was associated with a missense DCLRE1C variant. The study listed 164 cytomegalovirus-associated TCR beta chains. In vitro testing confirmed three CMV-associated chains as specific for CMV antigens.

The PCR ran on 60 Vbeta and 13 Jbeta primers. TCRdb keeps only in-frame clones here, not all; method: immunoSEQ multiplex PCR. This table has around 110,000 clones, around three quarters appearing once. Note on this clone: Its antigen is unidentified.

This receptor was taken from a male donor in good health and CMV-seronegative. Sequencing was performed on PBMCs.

This CDR3 is CASSLVAGGATGAVNEKLFF. In DNA, the CDR3 is TGTGCCAGCAGCTTAGTGGCGGGGGGAGCTACAGGGGCAGTTAATGAAAAACTGTTTTTT. The chain uses TRBV7-8 and TRBJ1-4, with 7 bases identical to TRBD1. J lost 4 bases, V lost 1 base, and 18 bases had no gene match. The CDR3 extends over 20 amino acids. Germline lookup yields CDR1 SGHVS and CDR2 FQNEAQ.